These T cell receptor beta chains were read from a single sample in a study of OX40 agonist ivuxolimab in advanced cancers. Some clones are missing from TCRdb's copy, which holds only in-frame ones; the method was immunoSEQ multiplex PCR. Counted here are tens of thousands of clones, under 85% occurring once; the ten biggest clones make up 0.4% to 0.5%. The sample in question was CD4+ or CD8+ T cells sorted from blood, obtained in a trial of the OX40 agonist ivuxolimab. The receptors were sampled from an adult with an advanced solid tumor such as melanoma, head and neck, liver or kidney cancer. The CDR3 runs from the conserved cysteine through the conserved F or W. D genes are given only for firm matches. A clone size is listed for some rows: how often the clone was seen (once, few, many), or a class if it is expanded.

CDR3: CASSYDGRSNTEAFF; DNA: TGTGCCAGCAGTTACGACGGACGGTCTAACACTGAAGCTTTCTTT; V: TRBV6-5; J: TRBJ1-1; D: .; size: .
CDR3: CASSLTQGLSTYEQYF; DNA: TGTGCCAGCAGCTTAACCCAAGGACTGTCGACCTACGAGCAGTACTTC; V: TRBV11-2; J: TRBJ2-7; D: .; size: .
CDR3: CASSQLQLGNIQYF; DNA: TGCGCCAGCAGCCAACTACAGCTGGGGAACATTCAGTACTTC; V: TRBV4-1; J: TRBJ2-4; D: .; size: .
CDR3: CASSLVSGPRGEQFF; DNA: TGTGCCAGCAGCTTAGTTAGCGGGCCGCGGGGTGAGCAGTTCTTC; V: TRBV11-2; J: TRBJ2-1; D: TRBD2; size: .
CDR3: CASSFSQAVAVLTF; DNA: TGTGCCAGCAGCTTTAGTCAGGCGGTCGCAGTCCTGACTTTC; V: TRBV7-9; J: TRBJ2-6; D: .; size: .
CDR3: CASSPTCGGGGLATNEKLFF; DNA: TGTGCCAGCAGTCCCACGTGTGGGGGCGGGGGTCTTGCAACTAATGAAAAACTGTTTTTT; V: TRBV6-8; J: TRBJ1-4; D: .; size: few
CDR3: CASSPSLQETQYF; DNA: TGTGCCAGCTCACCTTCCCTGCAAGAGACCCAGTACTTC; V: TRBV18; J: TRBJ2-5; D: .; size: .
CDR3: CASTLTGPGRTSTGEAFF; DNA: TGTGCCAGCACTCTAACAGGGCCAGGCAGGACGTCGACAGGTGAAGCTTTCTTT; V: TRBV27; J: TRBJ1-1; D: .; size: .
CDR3: CASSPAGGAYTRNTGELFF; DNA: TGTGCCAGTAGCCCGGCGGGGGGGGCGTATACGAGAAACACCGGGGAGCTGTTTTTT; V: TRBV19; J: TRBJ2-2; D: TRBD2; size: .
CDR3: CASRWSPEPTGYTF; DNA: TGTGCCAGTAGGTGGTCGCCAGAGCCAACTGGCTACACCTTC; V: TRBV19; J: TRBJ1-2; D: .; size: .
CDR3: CASSYRGQGAGEKLFF; DNA: TGTGCCAGCAGTTACCGTGGACAGGGGGCTGGTGAAAAACTGTTTTTT; V: TRBV6-5; J: TRBJ1-4; D: TRBD1; size: .
CDR3: CASSLTGIYGYTF; DNA: TGTGCCAGCAGCTTGACAGGGATCTATGGCTACACCTTC; V: TRBV28; J: TRBJ1-2; D: TRBD1; size: once
CDR3: CASSRTSGINTGELFF; DNA: TGTGCCAGCAGCCGAACTAGCGGGATTAACACCGGGGAGCTGTTTTTT; V: TRBV7-8; J: TRBJ2-2; D: TRBD2; size: .
CDR3: CASSSRSNTEAFF; DNA: TGTGCCAGCAGCTCCAGGTCGAACACTGAAGCTTTCTTT; V: TRBV7-2; J: TRBJ1-1; D: .; size: few
CDR3: CASSFLGVGTGELFF; DNA: TGTGCCAGCAGTTTTCTAGGAGTCGGGACCGGGGAGCTGTTTTTT; V: TRBV28; J: TRBJ2-2; D: .; size: .
CDR3: CASSVGGYSNQPQHF; DNA: TGCGCCAGCAGCGTTGGGGGGTATAGCAATCAGCCCCAGCATTTT; V: TRBV5-1; J: TRBJ1-5; D: .; size: .
CDR3: CASRPRDVFGYTF; DNA: TGTGCCAGCAGACCCAGGGACGTTTTTGGCTACACCTTC; V: TRBV6-5; J: TRBJ1-2; D: .; size: .
CDR3: CASSPRAASSYEQYF; DNA: TGTGCCAGCAGTCCCAGGGCCGCGAGCTCCTACGAGCAGTACTTC; V: TRBV6-6; J: TRBJ2-7; D: .; size: .
CDR3: CASREYYGYTF; DNA: TGTGCCAGTCGGGAGTACTATGGCTACACCTTC; V: TRBV19; J: TRBJ1-2; D: .; size: few
CDR3: CASSQSVQTGELFF; DNA: TGTGCCAGCAGCCAATCGGTCCAGACCGGGGAGCTGTTTTTT; V: TRBV4-2; J: TRBJ2-2; D: .; size: .
CDR3: CASSLNRETQYF; DNA: TGTGCCAGCAGCTTAAATCGAGAGACCCAGTACTTC; V: TRBV7-2; J: TRBJ2-5; D: .; size: .
CDR3: CASSWTLRGDSPLHF; DNA: TGCGCCAGCAGCTGGACACTTCGTGGCGATTCACCCCTCCACTTT; V: TRBV5-1; J: TRBJ1-6; D: .; size: few
CDR3: CASSVYGANTGELFF; DNA: TGTGCCAGCAGCGTCTATGGGGCGAACACCGGGGAGCTGTTTTTT; V: TRBV9; J: TRBJ2-2; D: .; size: .
CDR3: CASTPSTSGFAGELFF; DNA: TGTGCCAGCACCCCCTCGACTAGCGGGTTTGCCGGGGAGCTGTTTTTT; V: TRBV7-2; J: TRBJ2-2; D: TRBD2; size: .
CDR3: CASSSGRHYEQYF; DNA: TGTGCCAGCAGTAGCGGGAGACACTACGAGCAGTACTTC; V: TRBV27; J: TRBJ2-7; D: TRBD2; size: .
CDR3: CASSWRDPSRGYTF; DNA: TGTGCCAGCAGTTGGAGGGACCCTTCTCGTGGCTACACCTTC; V: TRBV27; J: TRBJ1-2; D: .; size: once
CDR3: CASSFTDYNEQFF; DNA: TGTGCCAGCAGCTTCACGGATTACAATGAGCAGTTCTTC; V: TRBV5-4; J: TRBJ2-1; D: .; size: .
CDR3: CASSKDSSDTEAFF; DNA: TGCGCCAGCAGCAAAGACAGCTCGGACACTGAAGCTTTCTTT; V: TRBV5-1; J: TRBJ1-1; D: .; size: .
CDR3: CASSPTQGSGELFF; DNA: TGTGCCAGCAGCCCGACGCAGGGGTCCGGGGAGCTGTTTTTT; V: TRBV7-2; J: TRBJ2-2; D: .; size: once
CDR3: CASSFAGTSTYNEQFF; DNA: TGTGCCAGCAGTTTCGCCGGGACTAGCACCTACAATGAGCAGTTCTTC; V: TRBV7-1; J: TRBJ2-1; D: TRBD2; size: .
CDR3: CASSSNPDTGELFF; DNA: TGTGCCAGCAGTTCCAACCCTGACACCGGGGAGCTGTTTTTT; V: TRBV28; J: TRBJ2-2; D: .; size: .
CDR3: CASSTTSGITTDTQYF; DNA: TGTGCCAGCAGCACGACTAGCGGGATCACCACAGATACGCAGTATTTT; V: TRBV7-2; J: TRBJ2-3; D: TRBD2; size: .
CDR3: CASSIWTTGATDTQYF; DNA: TGTGCCAGTAGTATATGGACGACGGGAGCCACAGATACGCAGTATTTT; V: TRBV19; J: TRBJ2-3; D: .; size: .
CDR3: CASSVGGSTDTQYF; DNA: TGTGCCAGCAGTGTGGGGGGGAGCACAGATACGCAGTATTTT; V: TRBV2; J: TRBJ2-3; D: TRBD2; size: once
CDR3: CASSVHGGRKNSPLHF; DNA: TGTGCCAGCAGCGTTCACGGGGGGCGGAAGAATTCACCCCTCCACTTT; V: TRBV5-8; J: TRBJ1-6; D: .; size: .
CDR3: CASSEADGNTGELFF; DNA: TGTGCCAGCAGTGAAGCGGACGGGAACACCGGGGAGCTGTTTTTT; V: TRBV25-1; J: TRBJ2-2; D: .; size: .
CDR3: CASSPLGTNGYTF; DNA: TGCGCCAGCAGCCCACTCGGCACGAACGGCTACACCTTC; V: TRBV5-1; J: TRBJ1-2; D: .; size: once
CDR3: CSVEDGNSQWLFF; DNA: TGCAGCGTTGAAGATGGAAACAGCCAGTGGCTGTTTTTT; V: TRBV29-1; J: TRBJ2-2; D: .; size: .
CDR3: CSSGEHNEQFF; DNA: TGCAGCTCGGGGGAACACAATGAGCAGTTCTTC; V: TRBV29-1; J: TRBJ2-1; D: .; size: .
CDR3: CASSEAFGPFQPQHF; DNA: TGTGCCAGCAGTGAAGCCTTCGGACCTTTTCAGCCCCAGCATTTT; V: TRBV6-1; J: TRBJ1-5; D: .; size: .
CDR3: CASRLYYEQYF; DNA: TGTGCCAGCAGGCTATACTACGAGCAGTACTTC; V: TRBV7-2; J: TRBJ2-7; D: .; size: .
CDR3: CASSVVSSEYNEQFF; DNA: TGTGCCAGCAGCGTAGTGTCTAGCGAGTACAATGAGCAGTTCTTC; V: TRBV9; J: TRBJ2-1; D: .; size: .
CDR3: CASTPGAGNSNQPQHF; DNA: TGTGCCAGCACCCCGGGCGCGGGTAATAGCAATCAGCCCCAGCATTTT; V: TRBV6-6; J: TRBJ1-5; D: .; size: .
CDR3: CASSGYGRGNQPQHF; DNA: TGTGCCAGCTCAGGATACGGGAGGGGCAATCAGCCCCAGCATTTT; V: TRBV18; J: TRBJ1-5; D: .; size: .
CDR3: CASSLAGGSDIQYF; DNA: TGCGCCAGCAGCTTGGCCGGCGGCAGCGACATTCAGTACTTC; V: TRBV5-1; J: TRBJ2-4; D: .; size: .
CDR3: CASSHTTTGVQPQHF; DNA: TGTGCCAGCAGTCACACCACCACAGGGGTTCAGCCCCAGCATTTT; V: TRBV6-1; J: TRBJ1-5; D: TRBD1; size: once
CDR3: CASSLDPAGWETQYF; DNA: TGTGCCAGCAGCTTAGACCCAGCGGGGTGGGAGACCCAGTACTTC; V: TRBV7-2; J: TRBJ2-5; D: TRBD2; size: once
CDR3: CASSPGRNTGELFF; DNA: TGTGCCAGCAGTCCAGGGCGAAACACCGGGGAGCTGTTTTTT; V: TRBV28; J: TRBJ2-2; D: .; size: .
CDR3: CASSQGQGGNQPQHF; DNA: TGCGCCAGCAGCCAGGGACAGGGAGGGAATCAGCCCCAGCATTTT; V: TRBV4-3; J: TRBJ1-5; D: TRBD1; size: .
CDR3: CASSTGDGQETQYF; DNA: TGTGCCAGCAGCACGGGGGACGGTCAAGAGACCCAGTACTTC; V: TRBV9; J: TRBJ2-5; D: .; size: once
CDR3: CASSPVFGGLAGRVGEQFF; DNA: TGCGCCAGCAGCCCGGTGTTCGGGGGACTAGCGGGGCGGGTAGGGGAGCAGTTCTTC; V: TRBV4-1; J: TRBJ2-1; D: TRBD2; size: .
CDR3: CATPSGEAFF; DNA: TGTGCCACCCCCAGCGGTGAAGCTTTCTTT; V: TRBV27; J: TRBJ1-1; D: .; size: .
CDR3: CASSPPGTDTQYF; DNA: TGTGCCAGCTCACCACCGGGAACAGATACGCAGTATTTT; V: TRBV18; J: TRBJ2-3; D: .; size: few